These 23 T cell receptor beta chains were all obtained from the same sample, sequenced in a study of low-dose radiotherapy and immunotherapy resistance in tumors. TRAV- and TRBV-specific primers were used for first-strand cDNA, which covered alpha and beta chains. Both a constant-region primer and a V-primer adapter served to amplify TCRs across roughly 20 PCR cycles. One entry per CDR3 protein, called by TCRdb with MiXCR from the reads. The sample consists of 15,000 to 20,000 distinct CDR3 sequences, 70% to 80% of them appearing once. The receptor source for this set is a human donor with advanced metastatic prostate, ovarian, gallbladder or colorectal cancer (not recorded which). This table probably holds off-target reads from a library built for another chain.

V and J are TRBV4-3 and TRBJ2-3; 7 bases are a match to TRBD1. Looked up from germline, CDR1 is LGHNA and CDR2 is YSLEER. The V and J ends lost 1 base and 0 bases, in that order; junction bases with no gene match: 10. The CDR3 has 18 amino acids. DNA of the CDR3: TGCGCCAGCAGCCAAGCGAGTTCCATACAGGGGAGCACAGATACGCAGTATTTT. Translation gives CASSQASSIQGSTDTQYF.

The chain has TRBV28 and TRBJ2-7; possibly TRBD1 or TRBD2 for D (5 bases each). CDR1 is MDHEN, CDR2 SYDVKM, per germline. The V gene lost 3 bases and the J gene lost 2 bases, with 11 bases spanning the gap. This CDR3 spans 14 amino acids. The CDR3 region is CASSFGTLAYEQYF. The CDR3 bases are TGTGCCAGCAGTTTTGGGACGCTCGCCTACGAGCAGTACTTC.

The J gene is TRBJ1-1, the V gene TRBV14, with D uncertain. V was shortened by 1 base and J by 7 bases, with 7 bases between the two germline ends. Per germline, CDR1 SGHDN and CDR2 FVKESK. The CDR3 consists of 12 residues. The CDR3 DNA follows: TGTGCCAGCAGCCAAGCAGCGGTTGAAGCTTTCTTT. Encoded protein: CASSQAAVEAFF.

The genes are TRBV6-2 or TRBV6-3 and TRBJ2-3; TRBD2 agrees at 12 bases. The ends lost 2 bases at V and 4 bases at J; junction bases unmatched: 4. The CDR3 totals 16 residues. Germline V gene sequence: CDR1 MNHEY, CDR2 SVGEGT. CDR3 sequence: CASSYLTSGSSDTQYF. Here the CDR3 DNA reads TGTGCCAGCAGTTACCTGACTAGCGGGAGTTCAGATACGCAGTATTTT.

The V and J genes are TRBV6-1 and TRBJ1-2; 9 bases agree with TRBD1. The CDR3 sequence is 14 residues long. The germline V gene encodes CDR1 MNHNS and CDR2 SASEGT. The V segment lost 7 bases and the J segment 5 bases; nucleotides outside the gene matches: 8. CDR3 nucleotides: TGTGCCAGCATCCCGGGACAGGGTCCATATGGCTACACCTTC. Protein sequence: CASIPGQGPYGYTF.

V gene TRBV20-1 combines with J gene TRBJ2-1; D possibly corresponds to TRBD1 (6 bases). The CDR3 has 14 residues. The V gene lost 2 bases and the J gene lost 4 bases, with 12 bases spanning the gap. Germline V gene sequence: CDR1 DFQATT, CDR2 SNEGSKA (reference sequence). The CDR3 DNA sequence: TGCAGTGCTAGAAGGGACACCAGGTACAATGAGCAGTTCTTC. The encoded protein is CSARRDTRYNEQFF.

This clonotype was recorded once. The J gene is TRBJ2-7, the V gene TRBV28; D tentatively reads TRBD1 or TRBD2 (5 bases each). Germline V lookup: CDR1 MDHEN, CDR2 SYDVKM. The CDR3 covers 13 residues. V shed 3 bases and J shed 5 bases, with 11 bases lying between them. The CDR3 protein is CASSFSRDHEQYF. The CDR3 DNA reads TGTGCCAGCAGTTTCAGCAGGGACCACGAGCAGTACTTC.

This chain joins TRBV4-1 and TRBJ2-3; 8 positions agree with TRBD1. CDR3 length: 18 amino acids. V was pared by 1 base and J by 0 bases, with 9 bases of the junction left unmatched. The germline V gene has CDR1 MGHRA and CDR2 YSYEKL. In DNA form, the CDR3 reads TGCGCCAGCAGCCAAGGGGGACAGGCGGGGAGGAGCACAGATACGCAGTATTTT. Protein: CASSQGGQAGRSTDTQYF.

V usage is TRBV29-1 and J usage is TRBJ1-2, with no clear D. Trimming left V 4 bases short and J 0 bases short, with 12 bases between. The germline CDR1 and CDR2 sequences are SQVTM and ANQGSEA. The CDR3 is made up of 14 amino acids. The CDR3, as DNA: TGCAGCGTTGCCGGGTCAGAGTCTAACTATGGCTACACCTTC. As protein: CSVAGSESNYGYTF.

The chain combines TRBV3-1 with TRBJ1-1; the match to TRBD1 covers 8 bases. CDR3 size: 14 residues. V lost 6 bases and J lost 5; bases outside the gene matches: 8. Germline values: CDR1 LGHDT, CDR2 YNNKEL (reference sequence). In DNA, the CDR3 is TGTGCCAGCAGTAAAGGACAGGGTGGGACTGAAGCTTTCTTT. Translation gives CASSKGQGGTEAFF.

V and J are TRBV4-2 and TRBJ2-2, with D hard to call. The CDR3 consists of 13 residues. The V end lost 4 bases, the J end lost 1 base, and 4 bases lay between the germline ends. CDR1 LGHNA and CDR2 YNFKEQ come from the germline V gene. In nucleotides, the CDR3 is TGTGCCAGCAGCCGGGGGAACACCGGGGAGCTGTTTTTT. This translates into CASSRGNTGELFF.

The chain combines TRBV30 with TRBJ2-3; D might be TRBD2 (7 bases). Germline V CDR1 and CDR2: GTSNPN, SVGIG (reference sequence). With 2 bases removed from V and 2 bases from J, the gap between germline ends came to 17 bases. The CDR3 is made up of 16 amino acids. The CDR3 coding sequence is TGTGCCTGGAGTCCGCTGTTTGGGGGGGCCACAGATACGCAGTATTTT. Translating gives CAWSPLFGGATDTQYF.

The V gene is TRBV5-5, the J gene TRBJ1-4; no clear D gene. V lost 0 bases, J lost 8 bases, and 11 bases lay in between. This CDR3 comprises 14 residues. Per germline, CDR1 SGHKS and CDR2 YYEKEE (reference sequence). This chain's CDR3 is CASSLEPGFEKLFF. The CDR3 DNA follows: TGTGCCAGCAGCTTGGAGCCAGGATTCGAAAAACTGTTTTTT. The variable domain in full, with the rest retrieved from reference TRBV5-5 and TRBJ1-4, is DAGVTQSPTHLIKTRGQQVTLRCSPISGHKSVSWYQQVLGQGPQFIFQYYEKEERGRGNFPDRFSARQFPNYSSELNVNALLLGDSALYLCASSLEPGFEKLFFGSGTQLSVL.

The J gene is TRBJ2-7, the V gene TRBV29-1; tentative D call: TRBD2 (6 bases). This CDR3 is built from 12 residues. Germline CDR1 and CDR2: SQVTM and ANQGSEA. V was trimmed by 7 bases and J by 6 bases, leaving 16 bases between them. CDR3 sequence reads: CSARPGDGEQYF. Here the CDR3 DNA reads TGCAGCGCTCGTCCGGGAGACGGCGAGCAGTACTTC.

This clonotype was detected a few times. Here the CDR3 DNA reads TGTGCCAGCAGCCAAGGCGGGGAGCTGTTTTTT. As protein: CASSQGGELFF. The genes are TRBV3-1 and TRBJ2-2; D remains unclear. Per the germline V gene, CDR1 is LGHDT and CDR2 is YNNKEL (reference sequence). Trimming cost V 1 base and J 7 bases, with 1 base left between them. The CDR3 length is 11 residues.

V is TRBV6-1 and J is TRBJ2-1; D ambiguous. V was cut by 6 bases and J by 4 bases, with 19 bases left in between. Looked up from germline, CDR1 is MNHNS and CDR2 is SASEGT. This CDR3 spans 16 amino acids. DNA for the CDR3: TGTGCCAGCAGGAGACAAATTTTTCGGCAATACAATGAGCAGTTCTTC. Its translation: CASRRQIFRQYNEQFF.

This rearrangement joins TRBV6-2 or TRBV6-3 to TRBJ2-1; D is undetermined. Trimming took 6 bases from V and 0 from J, leaving 9 bases between them. The germline V gene encodes CDR1 MNHEY and CDR2 SVGEGT. The CDR3 contains 14 residues. DNA of the CDR3: TGTGCCAGCAGAGACCCCGGCTCCTACAATGAGCAGTTCTTC. Residues: CASRDPGSYNEQFF.

The chain couples TRBV5-8 to TRBJ2-1; TRBD2 aligns across 8 bases. Germline V gene sequence: CDR1 SGHTS, CDR2 YDEGEE. The CDR3 has 14 residues. Trimming took 4 bases from V and 7 from J; bases not matched to a gene: 7. The CDR3 reads CASSRTGTSNEQFF. As DNA, the CDR3 is TGTGCCAGCAGCCGGACCGGGACTAGTAATGAGCAGTTCTTC.

The rearrangement links TRBV19 to TRBJ2-7; 7 bases map to TRBD1. The CDR3 is made up of 13 amino acids. J was trimmed by 2 bases and V by 8 bases; bases with no gene match: 6. Germline V gene data show CDR1 as LNHDA and CDR2 as SQIVND (reference sequence). The CDR3 sequence: CASSPGTAYEQYF. As DNA, the CDR3 is TGTGCCAGTTCCCCCGGGACAGCCTACGAGCAGTACTTC.

V and J are TRBV28 and TRBJ1-4; no reliable D call. The V gene lost 3 bases and the J gene lost 4 bases, with 12 bases spanning the gap. This CDR3 is built from 15 residues. Germline V gene sequence: CDR1 MDHEN, CDR2 SYDVKM. The CDR3 nucleotides are TGTGCCAGCAGTTTGGTGGCAACCTTTAATGAAAAACTGTTTTTT. It translates to CASSLVATFNEKLFF.

This rearrangement joins TRBV5-6 to TRBJ2-7, with D uncertain. This CDR3 contains 14 residues. Trimming cost V 1 base and J 2 bases, with 10 bases left between them. Germline assignment: CDR1 SGHDT and CDR2 YYEEEE. The CDR3 bases are TGTGCCAGCAGCTTGAAGGGCTTTCCCTACGAGCAGTACTTC. As protein: CASSLKGFPYEQYF.

This clonotype was recorded a few times. This sequence joins TRBV7-9 and TRBJ1-1, with TRBD1 matching over 7 bases. V lost 2 bases and J lost 6; bases outside the gene matches: 6. The CDR3 is made up of 14 amino acids. Germline CDR1 is SEHNR and CDR2 is FQNEAQ (reference sequence). In DNA form, the CDR3 reads TGTGCCAGCAGCTTAAAAGGGGGCGCCGCTGAAGCTTTCTTT. Its translation is CASSLKGGAAEAFF.

In its sample, this clonotype was seen a few times. The J gene is TRBJ2-1, the V gene TRBV6-4, with 7 bases matching TRBD2. Losses at the gene ends were 3 bases for V and 7 bases for J; bases not matched to a gene: 9. CDR1 is MRHNA and CDR2 is SNTAGT in the germline V gene. The CDR3 consists of 15 residues. CDR3 coding DNA: TGTGCCAGCAGTGAGGGGGGGTCCGGGGCAAATGAGCAGTTCTTC. Encoded protein: CASSEGGSGANEQFF.